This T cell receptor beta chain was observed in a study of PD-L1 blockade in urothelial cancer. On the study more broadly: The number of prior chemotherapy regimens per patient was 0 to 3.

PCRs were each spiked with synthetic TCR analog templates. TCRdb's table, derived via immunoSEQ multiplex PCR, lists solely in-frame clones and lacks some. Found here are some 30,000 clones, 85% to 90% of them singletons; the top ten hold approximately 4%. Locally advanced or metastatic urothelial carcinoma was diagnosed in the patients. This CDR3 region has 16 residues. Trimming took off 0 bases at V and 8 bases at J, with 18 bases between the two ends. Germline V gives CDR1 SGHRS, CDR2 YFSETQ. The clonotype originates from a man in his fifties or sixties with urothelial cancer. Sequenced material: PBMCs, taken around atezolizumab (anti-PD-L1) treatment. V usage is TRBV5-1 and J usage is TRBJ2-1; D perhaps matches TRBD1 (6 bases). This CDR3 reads CASSLDRVEFSHEQFF. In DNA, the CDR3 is TGCGCCAGCAGCTTGGACAGGGTAGAGTTTAGCCATGAGCAGTTCTTC.